Listed below are T cell receptor beta chains from one sample, sequenced in a study of blood T cell repertoires in COVID-19. Profiled with immunoSEQ multiplex PCR; TCRdb holds only in-frame clones, not every one. The sample has some 190,000 clones; roughly 84% are singletons. Sequencing was performed on PBMCs or T cells enriched from blood (not recorded which). Receptors were obtained from a woman in her twenties or thirties who had been exposed to COVID-19. The CDR3 runs from the conserved cysteine through the conserved F or W. The order of the fields is V gene, D gene, J gene, clone size, CDR3 protein, CDR3 DNA. D genes are given only for firm matches. Clone size appears in some rows only: once, few, many, or a class for an expanded clone.

v_call: TRBV6-5
d_call: TRBD2
j_call: TRBJ2-5
clone_size: NA
cdr3_aa: CASSSPAGLASETQYF
cdr3_nt: TGTGCCAGCAGTTCACCAGCGGGGCTTGCGTCAGAGACCCAGTACTTC

v_call: TRBV29-1
d_call: TRBD2
j_call: TRBJ2-1
clone_size: NA
cdr3_aa: CSVGTSGGATEQFF
cdr3_nt: TGCAGCGTCGGCACTAGCGGGGGGGCTACTGAGCAGTTCTTC

v_call: TRBV11-3
d_call: NA
j_call: TRBJ1-1
clone_size: once
cdr3_aa: CASSPRGGATEAFF
cdr3_nt: TGTGCCAGCAGCCCGAGGGGGGGGGCAACTGAAGCTTTCTTT

v_call: TRBV12-3/TRBV12-4
d_call: TRBD1
j_call: TRBJ1-2
clone_size: NA
cdr3_aa: CASRYRGGDGYTF
cdr3_nt: TGTGCCAGCAGGTACAGGGGGGGAGATGGCTACACCTTC

v_call: TRBV27
d_call: TRBD2
j_call: TRBJ2-1
clone_size: NA
cdr3_aa: CASSSPLLAGARHEQFF
cdr3_nt: TGTGCCAGCAGTTCCCCACTACTAGCGGGGGCCCGCCATGAGCAGTTCTTC

v_call: TRBV5-8
d_call: TRBD1
j_call: TRBJ2-1
clone_size: NA
cdr3_aa: CASSFGQGSYNEQFF
cdr3_nt: TGTGCCAGCAGCTTCGGACAGGGCTCCTACAATGAGCAGTTCTTC

v_call: TRBV4-1
d_call: NA
j_call: TRBJ2-7
clone_size: NA
cdr3_aa: CASSQDFRDQYF
cdr3_nt: TGCGCCAGCAGCCAAGATTTTCGGGATCAGTACTTC

v_call: TRBV19
d_call: TRBD1
j_call: TRBJ1-5
clone_size: NA
cdr3_aa: CASSIVGRGLDQPQHF
cdr3_nt: TGTGCCAGTAGTATAGTAGGCAGGGGGCTTGATCAGCCCCAGCATTTT

v_call: TRBV27
d_call: NA
j_call: TRBJ2-1
clone_size: few
cdr3_aa: CASMIFPPPSSYNEQFF
cdr3_nt: TGTGCCAGCATGATTTTTCCCCCGCCTAGCTCCTACAATGAGCAGTTCTTC

v_call: TRBV10-3
d_call: NA
j_call: TRBJ2-7
clone_size: NA
cdr3_aa: CATQTSHEQYF
cdr3_nt: TGTGCCACCCAGACTAGTCATGAGCAGTACTTC

v_call: TRBV19
d_call: NA
j_call: TRBJ1-2
clone_size: few
cdr3_aa: CASKIPGQPYGYTF
cdr3_nt: TGTGCCAGTAAAATTCCAGGGCAACCCTATGGCTACACCTTC

v_call: TRBV7-9
d_call: TRBD2
j_call: TRBJ2-5
clone_size: many
cdr3_aa: CASSTRLAGGEETQYF
cdr3_nt: TGTGCCAGCAGCACCCGACTAGCGGGGGGGGAGGAGACCCAGTACTTC

v_call: TRBV5-4
d_call: NA
j_call: TRBJ2-5
clone_size: NA
cdr3_aa: CASSGNYVTETQYF
cdr3_nt: TGTGCCAGCAGCGGTAACTATGTAACGGAGACCCAGTACTTC

v_call: TRBV24-1
d_call: TRBD1
j_call: TRBJ2-5
clone_size: few
cdr3_aa: CATSDRNGQGEETQYF
cdr3_nt: TGTGCCACCAGTGACCGAAATGGACAGGGAGAAGAGACCCAGTACTTC

v_call: TRBV15
d_call: TRBD1
j_call: TRBJ1-5
clone_size: NA
cdr3_aa: CATSSHSNRGEYQPQHF
cdr3_nt: TGTGCCACCAGCAGCCATTCAAACAGGGGGGAGTATCAGCCCCAGCATTTT

v_call: TRBV20-1
d_call: NA
j_call: TRBJ2-5
clone_size: NA
cdr3_aa: CSASARGLETQYF
cdr3_nt: TGCAGTGCTAGTGCGCGGGGATTGGAGACCCAGTACTTC

v_call: TRBV4-1
d_call: NA
j_call: TRBJ1-5
clone_size: NA
cdr3_aa: CASSQESFRDQPQHF
cdr3_nt: TGCGCCAGCAGCCAAGAGTCGTTCAGGGATCAGCCCCAGCATTTT

v_call: TRBV21-1
d_call: NA
j_call: TRBJ2-7
clone_size: NA
cdr3_aa: CASSTQKTTGTGAVFF
cdr3_nt: TGTGCCAGCAGCACGCAGAAAACCACCGGGACAGGGGCTGTATTCTTC

v_call: TRBV10-3
d_call: NA
j_call: TRBJ1-3
clone_size: NA
cdr3_aa: CAISEGQSSGNTIYF
cdr3_nt: TGTGCCATCAGTGAGGGACAGAGCTCTGGAAACACCATATATTTT

v_call: TRBV18
d_call: TRBD1
j_call: TRBJ1-5
clone_size: NA
cdr3_aa: CASSPLGGQEASQPQHF
cdr3_nt: TGTGCCAGCTCACCACTCGGGGGACAGGAGGCTAGTCAGCCCCAGCATTTT

v_call: TRBV14
d_call: NA
j_call: TRBJ2-3
clone_size: NA
cdr3_aa: CASSQGARSVTQYF
cdr3_nt: TGTGCCAGCAGCCAGGGGGCGAGAAGCGTCACGCAGTATTTT

v_call: TRBV4-1
d_call: TRBD1
j_call: TRBJ1-1
clone_size: NA
cdr3_aa: CASSQDPGQGSEAFF
cdr3_nt: TGCGCCAGCAGCCAAGATCCGGGACAGGGGTCTGAAGCTTTCTTT

v_call: TRBV30
d_call: TRBD1
j_call: TRBJ1-1
clone_size: NA
cdr3_aa: CACDRGITEAFF
cdr3_nt: TGTGCCTGTGACAGGGGCATTACTGAAGCTTTCTTT

v_call: TRBV9
d_call: NA
j_call: TRBJ1-1
clone_size: NA
cdr3_aa: CASSVTSRQTNTEAFF
cdr3_nt: TGTGCCAGCAGCGTAACTTCCCGACAGACAAACACTGAAGCTTTCTTT

v_call: TRBV6-5
d_call: NA
j_call: TRBJ1-2
clone_size: NA
cdr3_aa: CASSYELRPSNYGYTF
cdr3_nt: TGTGCCAGCAGTTACGAACTACGTCCTTCCAACTATGGCTACACCTTC

v_call: TRBV3-1/TRBV3-2
d_call: TRBD1
j_call: TRBJ1-6
clone_size: few
cdr3_aa: CASSQPGTGRPLHF
cdr3_nt: TGTGCCAGCAGCCAACCCGGGACAGGGAGACCCCTCCACTTT

v_call: TRBV7-8
d_call: TRBD1
j_call: TRBJ1-1
clone_size: once
cdr3_aa: CASSDGTGDRHLFMNTEAFF
cdr3_nt: TGTGCCAGCAGCGATGGGACAGGGGATCGGCATCTATTCATGAACACTGAAGCTTTCTTT

v_call: TRBV12-3/TRBV12-4
d_call: TRBD1
j_call: TRBJ1-1
clone_size: NA
cdr3_aa: CASRLTGDTEAFF
cdr3_nt: TGTGCCAGCAGACTGACAGGGGACACTGAAGCTTTCTTT

v_call: TRBV10-3
d_call: NA
j_call: TRBJ2-7
clone_size: once
cdr3_aa: CAISESATALYEQYF
cdr3_nt: TGTGCCATCAGTGAGTCGGCGACAGCCCTTTACGAGCAGTACTTC

v_call: TRBV6-5
d_call: TRBD1
j_call: TRBJ1-2
clone_size: once
cdr3_aa: CASSYGTGMDYGYTF
cdr3_nt: TGTGCCAGCAGTTACGGGACAGGGATGGACTATGGCTACACCTTC

v_call: TRBV7-9
d_call: NA
j_call: TRBJ2-7
clone_size: NA
cdr3_aa: CASSLTDYYSYEQYF
cdr3_nt: TGTGCCAGCAGCTTAACGGACTACTACTCCTACGAGCAGTACTTC

v_call: TRBV7-8
d_call: NA
j_call: TRBJ1-1
clone_size: NA
cdr3_aa: CASSLGWFGQGLGTEAFF
cdr3_nt: TGTGCCAGCAGCTTAGGGTGGTTTGGTCAGGGGTTGGGCACTGAAGCTTTCTTT

v_call: TRBV5-1
d_call: NA
j_call: TRBJ2-7
clone_size: once
cdr3_aa: CASSPEGREFDEQYF
cdr3_nt: TGCGCCAGCAGCCCTGAGGGTCGGGAGTTCGACGAGCAGTACTTC

v_call: TRBV4-3
d_call: TRBD2
j_call: TRBJ2-5
clone_size: NA
cdr3_aa: CASSQAPDVPTSIAGEGETQYF
cdr3_nt: TGCGCCAGCAGCCAAGCACCCGACGTACCCACATCAATAGCGGGGGAGGGGGAGACCCAGTACTTC

v_call: TRBV3-1/TRBV3-2
d_call: NA
j_call: TRBJ2-7
clone_size: NA
cdr3_aa: CASSQDREQYF
cdr3_nt: TGTGCCAGCAGCCAAGATCGCGAGCAGTACTTC

v_call: TRBV27
d_call: TRBD1
j_call: TRBJ1-2
clone_size: NA
cdr3_aa: CASSLDRGLVYGYTF
cdr3_nt: TGTGCCAGCAGTCTGGACAGGGGGCTCGTCTATGGCTACACCTTC

v_call: TRBV2
d_call: TRBD2
j_call: TRBJ2-2
clone_size: NA
cdr3_aa: CASSARTSGVSGELFF
cdr3_nt: TGTGCCAGCAGTGCCCGGACTAGCGGGGTCTCCGGGGAGCTGTTTTTT

v_call: TRBV24-1
d_call: TRBD1
j_call: TRBJ1-2
clone_size: NA
cdr3_aa: CATRGQGTDGYTF
cdr3_nt: TGTGCCACCAGAGGACAGGGCACCGATGGCTACACCTTC

v_call: TRBV4-3
d_call: TRBD1
j_call: TRBJ1-5
clone_size: NA
cdr3_aa: CASSQDTGVGYSNQPQHF
cdr3_nt: TGCGCCAGCAGCCAAGATACAGGGGTGGGGTATAGCAATCAGCCCCAGCATTTT

v_call: TRBV15
d_call: TRBD1
j_call: TRBJ1-1
clone_size: NA
cdr3_aa: CATSKGQGSTEAFF
cdr3_nt: TGTGCCACCAGCAAAGGACAGGGTAGCACTGAAGCTTTCTTT

v_call: TRBV19
d_call: NA
j_call: TRBJ1-5
clone_size: NA
cdr3_aa: CASSVPQAGRNQPQHF
cdr3_nt: TGTGCCAGTAGTGTACCTCAGGCCGGCAGGAATCAGCCCCAGCATTTT

v_call: TRBV5-8
d_call: TRBD1
j_call: TRBJ1-2
clone_size: NA
cdr3_aa: CASSLVRDRGVVVYGYTF
cdr3_nt: TGTGCCAGCAGCTTGGTCCGGGACAGGGGAGTGGTTGTTTATGGCTACACCTTC

v_call: TRBV13
d_call: TRBD2
j_call: TRBJ2-3
clone_size: NA
cdr3_aa: CASSFRTSGGIYSSTDTQYF
cdr3_nt: TGTGCCAGCAGCTTTCGAACTAGCGGGGGGATCTATTCTAGCACAGATACGCAGTATTTT

v_call: TRBV5-3
d_call: TRBD1
j_call: TRBJ2-7
clone_size: NA
cdr3_aa: CARSLDLKTGHEQYF
cdr3_nt: TGTGCCAGAAGCCTTGATCTTAAGACAGGGCACGAGCAGTACTTC

v_call: TRBV7-9
d_call: NA
j_call: TRBJ2-7
clone_size: NA
cdr3_aa: CASSLGGPYEQYF
cdr3_nt: TGTGCCAGCAGCTTAGGGGGCCCGTACGAGCAGTACTTC

v_call: TRBV18
d_call: NA
j_call: TRBJ2-2
clone_size: NA
cdr3_aa: CASSPRGRSDTGELFF
cdr3_nt: TGTGCCAGCTCACCACGAGGGAGGTCGGACACCGGGGAGCTGTTTTTT

v_call: TRBV7-8
d_call: NA
j_call: TRBJ1-2
clone_size: once
cdr3_aa: CASSPGGTSYGYTF
cdr3_nt: TGTGCCAGCAGCCCGGGGGGGACTAGCTATGGCTACACCTTC

v_call: TRBV27
d_call: NA
j_call: TRBJ2-1
clone_size: NA
cdr3_aa: CASSPLRGTSYNEQFF
cdr3_nt: TGTGCCAGCAGTCCCCTCCGGGGTACCTCCTACAATGAGCAGTTCTTC

v_call: TRBV9
d_call: NA
j_call: TRBJ1-1
clone_size: once
cdr3_aa: CASSAGPNTEAFF
cdr3_nt: TGTGCCAGCAGTGCGGGGCCGAACACTGAAGCTTTCTTT